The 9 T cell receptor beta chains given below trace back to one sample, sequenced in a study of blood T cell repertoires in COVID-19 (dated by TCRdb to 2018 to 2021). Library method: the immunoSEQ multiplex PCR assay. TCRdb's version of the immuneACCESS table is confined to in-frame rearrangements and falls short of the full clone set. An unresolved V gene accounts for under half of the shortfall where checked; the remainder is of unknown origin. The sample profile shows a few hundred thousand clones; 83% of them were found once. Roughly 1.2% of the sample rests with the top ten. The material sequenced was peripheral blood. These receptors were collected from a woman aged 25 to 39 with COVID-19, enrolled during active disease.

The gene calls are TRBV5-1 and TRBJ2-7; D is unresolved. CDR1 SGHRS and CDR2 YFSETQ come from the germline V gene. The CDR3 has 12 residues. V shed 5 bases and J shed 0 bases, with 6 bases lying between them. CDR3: CASSASSYEQYF. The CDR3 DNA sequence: TGCGCCAGCAGTGCTAGCTCCTACGAGCAGTACTTC. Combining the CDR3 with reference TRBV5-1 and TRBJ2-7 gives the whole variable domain KAGVTQTPRYLIKTRGQQVTLSCSPISGHRSVSWYQQTPGQGLQFLFEYFSETQRNKGNFPGRFSGRQFSNSRSEMNVSTLELGDSALYLCASSASSYEQYFGPGTRLTVT.

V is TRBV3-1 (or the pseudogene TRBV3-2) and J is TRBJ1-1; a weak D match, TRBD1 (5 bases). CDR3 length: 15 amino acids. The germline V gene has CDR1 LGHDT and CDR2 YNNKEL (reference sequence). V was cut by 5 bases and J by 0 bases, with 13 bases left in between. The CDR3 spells CASSGAPTLNTEAFF. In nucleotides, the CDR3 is TGTGCCAGCAGCGGGGCTCCAACACTGAACACTGAAGCTTTCTTT.

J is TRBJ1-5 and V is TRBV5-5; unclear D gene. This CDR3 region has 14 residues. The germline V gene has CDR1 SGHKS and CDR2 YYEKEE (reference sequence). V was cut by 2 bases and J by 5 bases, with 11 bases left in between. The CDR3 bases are TGTGCCAGCAGCTTCCGGGCGGAGGATCAGCCCCAGCATTTT. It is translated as CASSFRAEDQPQHF.

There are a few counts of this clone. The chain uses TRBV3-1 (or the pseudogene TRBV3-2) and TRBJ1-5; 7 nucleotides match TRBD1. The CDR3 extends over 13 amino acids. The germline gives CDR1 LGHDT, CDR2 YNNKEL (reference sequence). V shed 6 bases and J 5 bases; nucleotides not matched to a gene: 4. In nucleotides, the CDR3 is TGTGCCAGCAGTAAGGGGGCTGATCAGCCCCAGCATTTT. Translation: CASSKGADQPQHF.

The CDR3 is CASSVGRTGGYGYTF. As DNA, the CDR3 is TGTGCCAGCAGCGTAGGCAGAACAGGGGGCTATGGCTACACCTTC. This chain links TRBV9 with TRBJ1-2; 8 bases line up with TRBD1. Germline V CDR1 and CDR2: SGDLS, YYNGEE. Losses at the gene ends were 0 bases for V and 4 bases for J; bases not matched to a gene: 5. This CDR3 is 15 amino acids long. The complete variable domain, with remaining parts taken from reference TRBV9 and TRBJ1-2, reads DSGVTQTPKHLITATGQRVTLRCSPRSGDLSVYWYQQSLDQGLQFLIQYYNGEERAKGNILERFSAQQFPDLHSELNLSSLELGDSALYFCASSVGRTGGYGYTFGSGTRLTVV.

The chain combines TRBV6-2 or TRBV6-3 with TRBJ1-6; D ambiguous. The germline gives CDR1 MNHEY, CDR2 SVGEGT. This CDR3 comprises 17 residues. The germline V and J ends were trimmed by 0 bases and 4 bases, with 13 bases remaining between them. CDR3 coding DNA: TGTGCCAGCAGTTACTCTCCTCCGAGGTATTATAATTCACCCCTCCACTTT. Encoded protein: CASSYSPPRYYNSPLHF.

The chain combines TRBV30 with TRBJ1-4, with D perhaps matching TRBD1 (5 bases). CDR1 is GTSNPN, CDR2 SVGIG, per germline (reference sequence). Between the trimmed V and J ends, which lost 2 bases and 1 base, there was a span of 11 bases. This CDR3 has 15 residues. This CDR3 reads CAWSNRQLTNEKLFF. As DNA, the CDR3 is TGTGCCTGGAGTAACCGACAGCTAACTAATGAAAAACTGTTTTTT.

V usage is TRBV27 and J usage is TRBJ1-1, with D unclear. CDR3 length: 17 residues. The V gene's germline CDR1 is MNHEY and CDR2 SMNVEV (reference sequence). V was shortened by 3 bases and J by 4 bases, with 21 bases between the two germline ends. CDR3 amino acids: CASSFHWANPAGTEAFF. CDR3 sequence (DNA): TGTGCCAGCAGTTTTCATTGGGCAAACCCAGCGGGCACTGAAGCTTTCTTT.

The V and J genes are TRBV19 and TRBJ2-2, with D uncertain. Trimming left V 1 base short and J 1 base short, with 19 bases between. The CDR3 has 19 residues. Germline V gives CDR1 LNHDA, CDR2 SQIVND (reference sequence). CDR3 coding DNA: TGTGCCAGTAGTATAGCCTTTAGATCAGGTCGGTGGAACACCGGGGAGCTGTTTTTT. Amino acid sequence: CASSIAFRSGRWNTGELFF.